This T cell receptor beta chain was observed in a study of blood T cell repertoires in COVID-19. The wider study: Spain, Italy and the United States supplied samples that represented acute and convalescent COVID-19. In each case, the material was cDNA or gDNA derived from T cells, B-cell-depleted T cells, or PBMCs.

The CDR3 consists of 14 residues. With 3 bases clipped from V and 7 bases from J, the junction kept 7 bases outside the gene matches. CDR1 MNHEY and CDR2 SMNVEV come from the germline V gene (reference sequence). Authors' methods: The assay estimated nucleated cells by amplifying reference gene primers. Here immunoSEQ multiplex PCR was the method, and the copy in TCRdb shows in-frame clones only, minus some. The V and J calls and clone size were taken over from that table, and D and trimming were inferred from the DNA. The sample carries roughly 150,000 clones, approximately 86% recorded once. This chain links TRBV27 with TRBJ1-1; 8 bases match TRBD1. The source of this sequence is a woman in her 70s with acute or convalescent COVID-19. Sequenced input: peripheral blood. The CDR3 DNA is TGTGCCAGCAGTTTCACAGGGGGTGGCTTTGAAGCTTTCTTT. It codes for CASSFTGGGFEAFF.